Each of the 9 T cell receptor beta chains below was sequenced from the same sample in a study of blood T cell repertoires in COVID-19 (dated by TCRdb to the early 2020s). The library came from the immunoSEQ multiplex PCR assay. Drawn from immuneACCESS, this table holds only the in-frame rearrangements with V and J called that TCRdb kept. Clones are partly lost; checked studies trace under half to an unresolved V gene and leave the rest unexplained. The sample yields roughly 160,000 clones; approximately 90% were counted once. The ten largest clones add up to 2% to 3% of the sample. The sequencing input was peripheral blood. Every receptor here comes from a man younger than 30 with acute or convalescent COVID-19.

The genes are TRBV15 and TRBJ1-6; 10 bases line up with TRBD1. The V gene end was trimmed by 3 bases and the J gene end by 0 bases; junction bases not matched to a gene: 11. Germline V gives CDR1 LNHNV, CDR2 YYDKDF (reference sequence). CDR3 length: 20 amino acids. Here the CDR3 DNA reads TGTGCCACCAGCAGGTGGGCCGGGACAGGGGCTAGCTCCTATAATTCACCCCTCCACTTT. Its protein product is CATSRWAGTGASSYNSPLHF.

The genes are TRBV7-9 and TRBJ1-2; D ambiguous. Trimming left V 1 base short and J 8 bases short, with 8 bases between. The CDR3 length is 12 residues. CDR1 is SEHNR, CDR2 FQNEAQ, per germline (reference sequence). CDR3 protein: CASSLVQEGYTF. The CDR3 coding sequence is TGTGCCAGCAGCTTAGTTCAGGAAGGCTACACCTTC.

The J gene is TRBJ1-2, the V gene TRBV6-6; TRBD1 might be the D (5 bases). CDR3 length: 15 residues. Trimming pared 1 base from V and 7 bases from J, leaving 16 bases between. CDR1 and CDR2 (germline): MNHNY, SVGAGI (reference sequence). Here the CDR3 DNA reads TGTGCCAGCAGTTACTTGGATGGACGGGGGACTGGCTACACCTTC. Protein sequence: CASSYLDGRGTGYTF.

This rearrangement joins TRBV7-4 to TRBJ2-7, with 7 nucleotides matching TRBD2. With V trimmed by 5 bases and J by 0 bases, 19 bases remained unmatched. The germline gives CDR1 SGHVT, CDR2 SQSDAQ. This CDR3 spans 19 amino acids. Here the CDR3 reads CASSQRDSTLGGGSYEQYF. The CDR3 DNA sequence: TGTGCCAGCAGCCAGCGGGACTCGACCCTTGGCGGCGGCTCCTACGAGCAGTACTTC.

The chain employs TRBV3-1 (or the pseudogene TRBV3-2) and TRBJ2-3; D is perhaps TRBD1 (6 bases). Trimming left V 0 bases short and J 4 bases short, with 11 bases between. The CDR3 has 15 amino acids. Germline lookup yields CDR1 LGHDT and CDR2 YNNKEL (reference sequence). The DNA of the CDR3 is TGTGCCAGCAGCCAAGATTGGCCAGGGGCAGATACGCAGTATTTT. This encodes CASSQDWPGADTQYF.

This clone has just a few counts. This chain links TRBV11-2 with TRBJ2-7, with 9 positions matching TRBD2. The CDR3 covers 16 residues. Germline V gene lookup returns CDR1 SGHAT and CDR2 FQNNGV. The V and J ends lost 2 bases and 8 bases, in that order; junction bases with no gene match: 13. In DNA, the CDR3 is TGTGCCAGCAGCTTATGGGGTCGGCGGGAGGGAAGTCAGCAGTACTTC. Its translation is CASSLWGRREGSQQYF. Combining the CDR3 with reference TRBV11-2 and TRBJ2-7 gives the whole variable domain EAGVAQSPRYKIIEKRQSVAFWCNPISGHATLYWYQQILGQGPKLLIQFQNNGVVDDSQLPKDRFSAERLKGVDSTLKIQPAKLEDSAVYLCASSLWGRREGSQQYFGPGTRLTVT.

The chain couples TRBV7-9 to TRBJ1-5, with a possible D match to TRBD1 (6 bases). V lost 6 bases, J lost 5 bases, and 11 bases lay in between. The V gene's germline CDR1 is SEHNR and CDR2 FQNEAQ (reference sequence). The CDR3 loop spans 13 amino acids. The CDR3 here is CASRQGNDQPQHF. DNA for the CDR3: TGTGCCAGCAGACAGGGTAATGATCAGCCCCAGCATTTT.

The chain is built from TRBV5-5 and TRBJ1-3, with D possibly matching TRBD1 (5 bases). Germline V gene sequence: CDR1 SGHKS, CDR2 YYEKEE (reference sequence). V was shortened by 6 bases and J by 5 bases, with 18 bases between the two germline ends. The CDR3 is 15 residues long. The CDR3 loop reads CASIPGRGGRNTIYF. The CDR3 region has the DNA TGTGCCAGCATCCCTGGGAGGGGCGGTAGAAACACCATATATTTT.

The J gene is TRBJ2-5, the V gene TRBV29-1, with TRBD1 identical over 8 bases. Trimming took 2 bases from V and 6 from J; bases not matched to a gene: 8. This CDR3 has 14 residues. Per germline, CDR1 SQVTM and CDR2 ANQGSEA. This CDR3 is CSVESDRVMKTQYF. DNA for the CDR3: TGCAGCGTTGAATCGGACAGGGTAATGAAGACCCAGTACTTC.